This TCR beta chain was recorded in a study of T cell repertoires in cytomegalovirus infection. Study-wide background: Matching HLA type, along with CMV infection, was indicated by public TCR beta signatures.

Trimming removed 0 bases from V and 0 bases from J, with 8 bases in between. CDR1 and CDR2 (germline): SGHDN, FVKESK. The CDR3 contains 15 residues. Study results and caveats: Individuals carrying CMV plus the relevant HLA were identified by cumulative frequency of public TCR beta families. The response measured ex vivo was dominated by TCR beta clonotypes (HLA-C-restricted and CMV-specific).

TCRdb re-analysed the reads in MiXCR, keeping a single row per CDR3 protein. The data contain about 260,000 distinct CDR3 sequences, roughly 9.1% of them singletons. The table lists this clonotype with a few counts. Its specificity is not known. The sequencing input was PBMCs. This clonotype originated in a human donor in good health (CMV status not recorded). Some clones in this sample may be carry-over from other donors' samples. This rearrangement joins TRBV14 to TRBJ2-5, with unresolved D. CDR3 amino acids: CASSQEYSYQETQYF. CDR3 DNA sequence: TGTGCCAGCAGCCAAGAGTACAGTTACCAAGAGACCCAGTACTTC.